The sequence of this TCR beta chain was determined in a study of blood T cell repertoires in COVID-19. Overall study: Donors in the United States, Italy and Spain gave samples during acute or convalescent COVID-19.

Seattle enrolled patients during active infection and tracked them longitudinally. This clone showed up just once. As processed by the authors: It was from reference gene primer amplification that nucleated cell counts were estimated. Sequencing was performed with immunoSEQ multiplex PCR; in TCRdb, only in-frame clones are kept and a portion is missing. V, J and clone size derive from that table, while D and trimming were established from the DNA sequence. The data show about 290,000 clones, with nearly 90% seen just once and roughly 11% held by the top ten. V lost 2 bases, J lost 2 bases, and 16 bases lay in between. Looked up from germline, CDR1 is MGHRA and CDR2 is YSYEKL. The CDR3 sequence is 16 residues long.

Material for sequencing was peripheral blood. The chain is built from TRBV4-1 and TRBJ2-7; the D is unclear. This TCR was sampled from a woman aged 30 to 39 with COVID-19, enrolled during active disease. DNA of the CDR3: TGCGCCAGCAGCCAACTACTCAGAGGAGCAACCTACGAGCAGTACTTC. It is translated as CASSQLLRGATYEQYF.